Listed below are T cell receptor beta chains from one sample, sequenced in a study of molecular identifiers for immune sequencing clone quantification. MiXCR, run by TCRdb on the PCR reads, gives a single entry per CDR3 protein. The sample yields approximately 97,000 distinct CDR3 sequences, around 30% seen once. The sample was naive CD8+ T cells from blood, with Jurkat cell RNA spiked in. The receptors come from a human donor in good health. Some libraries in this study had Jurkat cell RNA spiked in. Both conserved end residues are part of each CDR3. The D gene is left open where the match is weak. A row's size may be missing; if present it is once, few, many or a size class.

abundance,j_gene,v_gene,d_gene,CDR3nt,CDR3aa
many,TRBJ2-7,TRBV9,.,TGTGCCAGCAGCGTACGCGGGGTAAGCGCCTACGAGCAGTACTTC,CASSVRGVSAYEQYF
.,TRBJ1-4,TRBV18,TRBD1,TGTGCCAGCTCACGAGGACAGGGGGCGTATTTGGATGAAAAACTGTTTTTT,CASSRGQGAYLDEKLFF
few,TRBJ2-7,TRBV29-1,.,TGCAGCGGTCGGGGCGTCGACGAGCAGTACTTC,CSGRGVDEQYF
many,TRBJ2-3,TRBV14,.,TGTGCCAGCAGCCTGACTACCGCTAGCACAGATACGCAGTATTTT,CASSLTTASTDTQYF
.,TRBJ2-1,TRBV28,.,TGTGCCACTTTTAAGGGCAATGAGCAGTTCTTC,CATFKGNEQFF
.,TRBJ2-1,TRBV7-9,TRBD2,TGTGCCAGCAGCCACCTCCTAGCGGGACCTAGCAATGAGCAGTTCTTC,CASSHLLAGPSNEQFF
few,TRBJ2-1,TRBV6-5,TRBD2,TGTGCCAGCAGTAACCTAGCGGGAGGGCCGGGGTACAATGAGCAGTTCTTC,CASSNLAGGPGYNEQFF
.,TRBJ1-5,TRBV4-2,.,TGTGCCAGCAGCCAAGGCAGCTATAGCAATCAGCCCCAGCATTTT,CASSQGSYSNQPQHF
.,TRBJ1-5,TRBV20-1,.,TGCAGTGCTCCCCCGACAGGTGGGCTCAATCAGCCCCAGCATTTT,CSAPPTGGLNQPQHF
many,TRBJ2-3,TRBV4-3,.,TGCGCCAGCAGCCAAGGGCTGGGCACAGATACGCAGTATTTT,CASSQGLGTDTQYF
few,TRBJ2-3,TRBV18,.,TGTGCCAGCTCACCTTACGGCGGCACAGATACGCAGTATTTT,CASSPYGGTDTQYF